This T cell receptor beta chain originates from a study of chemoradiotherapy in HPV16-positive cancers. Whole-study results and caveats: The functional HPV-specific definition rests on just a couple of HPV16-positive patients. In HPV16-positive patients, HPV-responsive T-cell expansion tracked better recurrence-free survival.

Germline CDR1 is MNHEY and CDR2 is SMNVEV (reference sequence). This CDR3 contains 13 residues. V lost 5 bases, J lost 7 bases, and 14 bases lay in between. The protocol was immunoSEQ multiplex PCR, while the TCRdb copy is restricted to in-frame clones and leaves out a portion. The sample contains more than 10,000 clones, 50% to 75% of which appear only once. Of note for this clone: The antigen remains unidentified.

This TCR derives from a human donor with HPV-associated anogenital cancer. The specimen was collected from a patient who underwent chemoradiotherapy. The V gene is TRBV27, the J gene TRBJ1-1, with D perhaps TRBD1 (5 bases). CDR3 nucleotides: TGTGCCAGCAGTCCCGGGGACCGGTATGAAGCTTTCTTT. It is translated as CASSPGDRYEAFF.